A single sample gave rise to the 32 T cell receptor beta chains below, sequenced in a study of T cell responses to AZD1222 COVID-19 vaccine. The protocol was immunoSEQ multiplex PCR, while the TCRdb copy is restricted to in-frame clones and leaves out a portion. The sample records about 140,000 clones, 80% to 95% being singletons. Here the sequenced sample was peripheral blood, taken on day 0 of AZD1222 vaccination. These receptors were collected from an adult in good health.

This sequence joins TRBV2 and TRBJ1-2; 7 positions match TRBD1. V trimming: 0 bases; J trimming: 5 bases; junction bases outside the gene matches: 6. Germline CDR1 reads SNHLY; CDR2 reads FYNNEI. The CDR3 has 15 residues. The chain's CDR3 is CASSEARTGSYGYTF. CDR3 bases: TGTGCCAGCAGTGAAGCGCGGACAGGTTCTTATGGCTACACCTTC.

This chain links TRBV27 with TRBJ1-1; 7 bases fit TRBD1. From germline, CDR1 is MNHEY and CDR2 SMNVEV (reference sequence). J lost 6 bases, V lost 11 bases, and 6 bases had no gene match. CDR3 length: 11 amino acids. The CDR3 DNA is TGTGCCGCCGGGACAGACCCTGAAGCTTTCTTT. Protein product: CAAGTDPEAFF.

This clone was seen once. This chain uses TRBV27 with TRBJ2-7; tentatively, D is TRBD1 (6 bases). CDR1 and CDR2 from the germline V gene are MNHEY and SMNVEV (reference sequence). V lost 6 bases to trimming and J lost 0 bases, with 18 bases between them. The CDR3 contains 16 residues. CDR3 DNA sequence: TGTGCCAGCAGCCCCAACAGGGTTTGGGGCTCCTACGAGCAGTACTTC. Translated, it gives CASSPNRVWGSYEQYF.

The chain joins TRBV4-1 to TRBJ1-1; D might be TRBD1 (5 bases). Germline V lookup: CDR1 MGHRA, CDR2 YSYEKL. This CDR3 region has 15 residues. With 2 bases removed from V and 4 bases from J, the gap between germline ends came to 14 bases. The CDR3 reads CASSQHPGVGTEAFF. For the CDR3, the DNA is TGCGCCAGCAGCCAACACCCGGGGGTTGGCACTGAAGCTTTCTTT.

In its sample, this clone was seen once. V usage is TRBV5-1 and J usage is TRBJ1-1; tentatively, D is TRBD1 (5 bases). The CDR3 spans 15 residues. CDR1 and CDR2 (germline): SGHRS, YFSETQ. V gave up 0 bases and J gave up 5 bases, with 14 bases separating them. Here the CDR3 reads CASSLETARPTEAFF. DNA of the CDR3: TGCGCCAGCAGCTTGGAGACAGCCAGGCCGACTGAAGCTTTCTTT.

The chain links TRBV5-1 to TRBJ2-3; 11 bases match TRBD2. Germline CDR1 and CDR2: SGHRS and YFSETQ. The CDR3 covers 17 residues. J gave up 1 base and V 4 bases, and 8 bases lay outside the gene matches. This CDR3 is CASSRRPTSGGTDTQYF. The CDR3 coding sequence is TGCGCCAGCAGCAGGCGACCGACTAGCGGGGGCACAGATACGCAGTATTTT.

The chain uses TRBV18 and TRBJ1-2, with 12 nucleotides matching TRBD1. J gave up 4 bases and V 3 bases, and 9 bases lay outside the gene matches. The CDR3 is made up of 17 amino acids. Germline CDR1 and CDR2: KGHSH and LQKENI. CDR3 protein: CASSPKGDRGLVYGYTF. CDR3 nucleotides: TGTGCCAGCTCACCCAAGGGGGACAGGGGGCTCGTCTATGGCTACACCTTC.

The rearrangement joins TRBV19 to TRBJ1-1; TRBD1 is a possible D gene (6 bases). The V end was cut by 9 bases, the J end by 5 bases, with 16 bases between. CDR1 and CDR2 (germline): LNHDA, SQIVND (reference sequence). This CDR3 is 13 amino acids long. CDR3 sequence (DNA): TGTGCCAGCCGAAGGCAGGGGAGTACTGAAGCTTTCTTT. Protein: CASRRQGSTEAFF. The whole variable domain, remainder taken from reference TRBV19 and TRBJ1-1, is DGGITQSPKYLFRKEGQNVTLSCEQNLNHDAMYWYRQDPGQGLRLIYYSQIVNDFQKGDIAEGYSVSREKKESFPLTVTSAQKNPTAFYLCASRRQGSTEAFFGQGTRLTVV.

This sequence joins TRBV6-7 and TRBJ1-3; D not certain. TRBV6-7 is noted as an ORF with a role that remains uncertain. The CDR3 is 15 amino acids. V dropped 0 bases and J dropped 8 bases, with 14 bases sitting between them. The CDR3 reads CASSYSTPRWDTIYF. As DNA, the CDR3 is TGTGCCAGCAGTTACTCGACGCCCAGGTGGGACACCATATATTTT.

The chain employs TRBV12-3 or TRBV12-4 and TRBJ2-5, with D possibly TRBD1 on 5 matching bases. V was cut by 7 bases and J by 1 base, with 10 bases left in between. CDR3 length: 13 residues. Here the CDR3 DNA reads TGTGCCAGCACCTGGGGCAGCCAAGAGACCCAGTACTTC. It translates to CASTWGSQETQYF.

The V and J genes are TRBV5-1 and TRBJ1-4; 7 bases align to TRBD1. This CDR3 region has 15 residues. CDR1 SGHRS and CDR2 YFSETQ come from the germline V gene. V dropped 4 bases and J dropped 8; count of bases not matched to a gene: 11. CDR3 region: CASSDPKGAGEKLFF. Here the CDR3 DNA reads TGCGCCAGCAGCGACCCGAAGGGGGCAGGGGAAAAACTGTTTTTT.

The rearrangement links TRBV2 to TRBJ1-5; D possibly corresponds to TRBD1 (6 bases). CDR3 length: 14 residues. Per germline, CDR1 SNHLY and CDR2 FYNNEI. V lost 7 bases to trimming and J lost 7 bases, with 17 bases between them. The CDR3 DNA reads TGTGCCAGCACCCCGGTGAGGGGGAACCAGCCCCAGCATTTT. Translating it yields CASTPVRGNQPQHF.

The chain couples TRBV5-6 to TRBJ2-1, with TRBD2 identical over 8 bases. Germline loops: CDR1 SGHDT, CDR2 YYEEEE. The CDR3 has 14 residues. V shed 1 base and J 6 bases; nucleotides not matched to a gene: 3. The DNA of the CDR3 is TGTGCCAGCAGCTTGACGGGAGGGCCCAATGAGCAGTTCTTC. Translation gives CASSLTGGPNEQFF.

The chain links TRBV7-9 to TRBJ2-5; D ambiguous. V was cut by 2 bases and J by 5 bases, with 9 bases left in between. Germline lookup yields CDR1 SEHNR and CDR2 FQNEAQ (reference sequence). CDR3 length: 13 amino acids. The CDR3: CASSLYVGETQYF. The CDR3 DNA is TGTGCCAGCAGCTTATATGTGGGGGAGACCCAGTACTTC.

This CDR3 reads CASSSTGSDYEQYF. The CDR3 nucleotides are TGCGCCAGCAGCTCGACAGGGTCCGACTACGAGCAGTACTTC. The chain couples TRBV5-1 to TRBJ2-7; 7 bases line up with TRBD1. CDR1 and CDR2 from the germline V gene are SGHRS and YFSETQ. The CDR3 extends over 14 amino acids. The V segment lost 3 bases and the J segment 3 bases; nucleotides outside the gene matches: 6.

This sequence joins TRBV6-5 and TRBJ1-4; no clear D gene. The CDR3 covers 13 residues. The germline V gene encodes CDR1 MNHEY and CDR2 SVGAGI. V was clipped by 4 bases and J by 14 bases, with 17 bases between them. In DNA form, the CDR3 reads TGTGCCAGCAGTTCCCCCTTAGGCCGTCAGCTGTTTTTT. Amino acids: CASSSPLGRQLFF.

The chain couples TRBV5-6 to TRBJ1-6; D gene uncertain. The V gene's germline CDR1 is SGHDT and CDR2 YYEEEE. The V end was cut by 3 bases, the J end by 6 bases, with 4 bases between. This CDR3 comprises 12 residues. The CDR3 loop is CASSWSNSPLHF. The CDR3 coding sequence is TGTGCCAGCAGCTGGTCTAATTCACCCCTCCACTTT.

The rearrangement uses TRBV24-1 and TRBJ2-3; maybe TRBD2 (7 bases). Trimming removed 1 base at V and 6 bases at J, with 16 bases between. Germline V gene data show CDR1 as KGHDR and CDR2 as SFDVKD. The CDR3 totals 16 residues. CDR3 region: CATSDLNEGRGDTQYF. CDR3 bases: TGTGCCACCAGTGATTTAAACGAGGGGAGGGGGGATACGCAGTATTTT.

The CDR3: CASSLGLYEQYF. DNA of the CDR3: TGTGCCAGCAGTCTCGGGCTCTACGAGCAGTACTTC. The chain combines TRBV12-3 or TRBV12-4 with TRBJ2-7; D unresolved. This CDR3 has 12 residues. V lost 5 bases and J 3 bases, leaving 8 bases between the germline ends.

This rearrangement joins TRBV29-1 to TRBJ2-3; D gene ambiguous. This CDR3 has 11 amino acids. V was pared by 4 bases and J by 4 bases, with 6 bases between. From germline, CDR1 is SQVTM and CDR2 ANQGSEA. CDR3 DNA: TGCAGCGTTGTGGCGCCAGATACGCAGTATTTT. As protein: CSVVAPDTQYF.

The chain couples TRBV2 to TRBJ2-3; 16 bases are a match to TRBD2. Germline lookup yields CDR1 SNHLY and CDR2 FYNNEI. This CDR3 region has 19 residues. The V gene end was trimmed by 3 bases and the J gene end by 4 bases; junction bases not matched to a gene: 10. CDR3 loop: CASSERPGTSGGVSDTQYF. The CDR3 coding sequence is TGTGCCAGCAGTGAGAGGCCCGGGACTAGCGGGGGGGTCTCAGATACGCAGTATTTT.

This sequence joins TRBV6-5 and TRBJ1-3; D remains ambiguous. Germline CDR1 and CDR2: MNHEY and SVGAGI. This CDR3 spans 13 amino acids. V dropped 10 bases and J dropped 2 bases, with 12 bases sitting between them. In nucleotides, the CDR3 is TGTGCCACCCAAGGTTCCACTGGAAACACCATATATTTT. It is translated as CATQGSTGNTIYF.

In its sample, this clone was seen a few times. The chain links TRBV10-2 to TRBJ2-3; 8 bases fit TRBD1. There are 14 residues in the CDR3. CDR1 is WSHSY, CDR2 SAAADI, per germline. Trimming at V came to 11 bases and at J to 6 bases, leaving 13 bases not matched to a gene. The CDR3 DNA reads TGCGCCGTATTATTTCAGGGGGCTGACGATACGCAGTATTTT. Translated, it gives CAVLFQGADDTQYF.

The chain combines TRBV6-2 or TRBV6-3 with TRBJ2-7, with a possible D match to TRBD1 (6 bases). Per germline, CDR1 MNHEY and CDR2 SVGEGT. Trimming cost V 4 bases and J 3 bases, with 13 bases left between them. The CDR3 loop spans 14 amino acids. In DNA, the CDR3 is TGTGCCAGCAGTTTACAGGGTGGGGGCTACGAGCAGTACTTC. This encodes CASSLQGGGYEQYF.

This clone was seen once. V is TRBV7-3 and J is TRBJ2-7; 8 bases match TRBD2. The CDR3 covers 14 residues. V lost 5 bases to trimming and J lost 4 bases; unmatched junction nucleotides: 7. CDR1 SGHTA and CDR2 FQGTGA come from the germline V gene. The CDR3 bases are TGTGCCAGCAGCCCCGGACTAGCCGGATACGAGCAGTACTTC. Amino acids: CASSPGLAGYEQYF. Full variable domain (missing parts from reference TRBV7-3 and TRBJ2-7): GAGVSQTPSNKVTEKGKYVELRCDPISGHTALYWYRQSLGQGPEFLIYFQGTGAADDSGLPNDRFFAVRPEGSVSTLKIQRTERGDSAVYLCASSPGLAGYEQYFGPGTRLTVT.

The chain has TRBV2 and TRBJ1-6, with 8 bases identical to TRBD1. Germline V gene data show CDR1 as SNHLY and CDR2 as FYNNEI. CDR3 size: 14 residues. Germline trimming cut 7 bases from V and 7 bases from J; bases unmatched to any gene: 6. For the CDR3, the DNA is TGTGCCAGCACCCGCAGGGGGCGGAATTCACCCCTCCACTTT. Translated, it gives CASTRRGRNSPLHF. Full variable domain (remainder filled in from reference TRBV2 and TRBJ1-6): EPEVTQTPSHQVTQMGQEVILRCVPISNHLYFYWYRQILGQKVEFLVSFYNNEISEKSEIFDDQFSVERPDGSNFTLKIRSTKLEDSAMYFCASTRRGRNSPLHFGNGTRLTVT.

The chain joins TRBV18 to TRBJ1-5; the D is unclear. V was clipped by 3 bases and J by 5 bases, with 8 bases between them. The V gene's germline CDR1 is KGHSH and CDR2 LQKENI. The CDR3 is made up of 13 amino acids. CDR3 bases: TGTGCCAGCTCACCTCATTTTGATCAGCCCCAGCATTTT. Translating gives CASSPHFDQPQHF. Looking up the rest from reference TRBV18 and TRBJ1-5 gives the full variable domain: NAGVMQNPRHLVRRRGQEARLRCSPMKGHSHVYWYRQLPEEGLKFMVYLQKENIIDESGMPKERFSAEFPKEGPSILRIQQVVRGDSAAYFCASSPHFDQPQHFGDGTRLSIL.

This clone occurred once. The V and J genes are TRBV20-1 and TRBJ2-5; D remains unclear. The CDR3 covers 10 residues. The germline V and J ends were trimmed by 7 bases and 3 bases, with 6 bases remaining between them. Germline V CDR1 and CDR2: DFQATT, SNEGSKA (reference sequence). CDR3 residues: CSVAEETQYF. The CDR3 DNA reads TGCAGTGTAGCAGAAGAGACCCAGTACTTC.

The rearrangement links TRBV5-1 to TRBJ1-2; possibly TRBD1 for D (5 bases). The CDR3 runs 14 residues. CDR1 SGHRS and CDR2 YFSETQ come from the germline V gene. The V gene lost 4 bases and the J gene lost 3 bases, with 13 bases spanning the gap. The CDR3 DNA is TGCGCCAGCAGCGCTAGAGGGGCCTACTATGGCTACACCTTC. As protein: CASSARGAYYGYTF.

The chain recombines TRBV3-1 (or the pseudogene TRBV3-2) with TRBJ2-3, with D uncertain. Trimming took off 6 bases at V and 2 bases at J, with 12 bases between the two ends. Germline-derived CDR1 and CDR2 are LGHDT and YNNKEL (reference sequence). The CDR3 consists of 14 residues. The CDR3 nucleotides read TGTGCCAGCAGGGAACGGGCCTACACAGATACGCAGTATTTT. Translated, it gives CASRERAYTDTQYF.

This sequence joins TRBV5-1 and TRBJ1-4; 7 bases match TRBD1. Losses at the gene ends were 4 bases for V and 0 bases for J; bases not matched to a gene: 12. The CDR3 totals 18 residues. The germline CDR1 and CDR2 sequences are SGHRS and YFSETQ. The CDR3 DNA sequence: TGCGCCAGCAGCCCCCGACAGGGAGGATTTGCAACTAATGAAAAACTGTTTTTT. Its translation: CASSPRQGGFATNEKLFF. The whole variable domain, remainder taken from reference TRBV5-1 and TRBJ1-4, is KAGVTQTPRYLIKTRGQQVTLSCSPISGHRSVSWYQQTPGQGLQFLFEYFSETQRNKGNFPGRFSGRQFSNSRSEMNVSTLELGDSALYLCASSPRQGGFATNEKLFFGSGTQLSVL.

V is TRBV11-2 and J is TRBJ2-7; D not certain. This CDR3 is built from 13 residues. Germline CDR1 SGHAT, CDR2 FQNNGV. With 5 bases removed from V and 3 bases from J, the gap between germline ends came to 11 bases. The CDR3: CASSTDASYEQYF. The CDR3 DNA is TGTGCCAGCAGCACAGACGCAAGCTACGAGCAGTACTTC.